Listed here are 25 T cell receptor beta chains from one sample, sequenced in a study of graft-versus-host responses after intestinal transplantation. Here immunoSEQ multiplex PCR was the method, and the copy in TCRdb shows in-frame clones only, minus some. Of tens of thousands of clones listed, 92% are singletons. No antigen has been identified for these receptors. The sequencing here drew on unstimulated CD4+ T cells sorted from spleen or lymph node cells, taken before intestinal transplant. Receptor source: a human donor who received an intestinal transplant.

The CDR3 loop is CASSFFGGPNTGELFF. CDR3 bases: TGTGCCAGCAGTTTTTTCGGAGGCCCGAACACCGGGGAGCTGTTTTTT. V is TRBV27 and J is TRBJ2-2; D perhaps matches TRBD2 (5 bases). The CDR3 loop spans 16 amino acids. Germline values: CDR1 MNHEY, CDR2 SMNVEV (reference sequence). The V end was cut by 3 bases, the J end by 0 bases, with 11 bases between.

V and J are TRBV5-7 and TRBJ2-1; perhaps TRBD2 as D (6 bases). TRBV5-7 is classed as an ORF, of uncertain function. V was clipped by 0 bases and J by 8 bases, with 21 bases between them. This CDR3 is built from 17 residues. The CDR3 DNA reads TGTGCCAGCAGCTTGGTGTCCCTAGCGAGTGATAGGGATGAGCAGTTCTTC. Its protein product is CASSLVSLASDRDEQFF.

The chain links TRBV27 to TRBJ2-7, with 14 nucleotides matching TRBD2. CDR1 is MNHEY and CDR2 is SMNVEV in the germline V gene (reference sequence). V was clipped by 6 bases and J by 6 bases; unmatched bases: 1. CDR3 size: 13 residues. The CDR3, as DNA: TGTGCCAGCAGGACTAGCGGGAGGGGCGAGCAGTACTTC. Amino acids: CASRTSGRGEQYF.

A note on this clone: Germline is not matched at one junction end, which may reflect a read error. The same CDR3 also results from other DNA sequences found in this sample. The chain links TRBV11-2 to TRBJ2-5; the D gene is possibly TRBD2 (7 bases). The CDR3 contains 15 residues. Germline V CDR1 and CDR2: SGHAT, FQNNGV. CDR3 amino acids: CASSLLGGAQETQYF. Here the CDR3 DNA reads TGCGCCAGCAGCTTACTGGGGGGGGCCCAAGAGACCCAGTACTTC.

J is TRBJ1-2 and V is TRBV27; D unresolved. V was clipped by 7 bases and J by 3 bases, with 12 bases between them. This CDR3 has 13 amino acids. Germline values: CDR1 MNHEY, CDR2 SMNVEV (reference sequence). The CDR3 is CASKNPGHYGYTF. CDR3 bases: TGTGCCAGCAAGAACCCAGGACACTATGGCTACACCTTC.

The chain uses TRBV5-4 and TRBJ2-3; 8 nucleotides align to TRBD1. The trim removed 4 bases at V and 1 base at J, leaving 5 bases unmatched. From germline, CDR1 is SGHNT and CDR2 YYREEE (reference sequence). This CDR3 contains 15 residues. CDR3 sequence reads: CASSGTGSGTDTQYF. The CDR3 nucleotides are TGTGCCAGCAGCGGGACAGGTTCCGGCACAGATACGCAGTATTTT.

The chain couples TRBV19 to TRBJ2-2; 12 positions match TRBD1. The length of the CDR3 is 18 residues. From germline, CDR1 is LNHDA and CDR2 SQIVND (reference sequence). Unmatched junction bases numbered 14, after V lost 7 bases and J lost 5 bases. CDR3 region: CASMNVRAGQGATGELFF. The CDR3, as DNA: TGTGCCAGTATGAACGTAAGGGCGGGACAGGGGGCGACCGGGGAGCTGTTTTTT.

The rearrangement uses TRBV10-2 and TRBJ1-1; D may be TRBD1 (6 bases). Trimming shortened V by 0 bases and J by 3 bases, and 11 bases separated the two germline ends. Germline assignment: CDR1 WSHSY and CDR2 SAAADI. CDR3 size: 15 residues. For the CDR3, the DNA is TGCGCCAGCAGTGAGTCCAGGGGTGGGGACACTGAAGCTTTCTTT. Its protein is CASSESRGGDTEAFF.

V and J are TRBV5-1 and TRBJ2-2, with TRBD1 identical over 8 bases. The CDR3 consists of 16 residues. The V gene end was trimmed by 4 bases and the J gene end by 1 base; junction bases not matched to a gene: 6. Germline V CDR1 and CDR2: SGHRS, YFSETQ. The CDR3 bases are TGCGCCAGCAGCACCCCGGGACAGGTGAACACCGGGGAGCTGTTTTTT. It specifies CASSTPGQVNTGELFF.

This chain links TRBV12-5 with TRBJ1-2; D is unresolved. The CDR3 covers 13 residues. The V end lost 3 bases, the J end lost 6 bases, and 11 bases lay between the germline ends. Germline CDR1 LGHNT, CDR2 FRNRAP. CDR3 sequence: CASGLGPLDGYTF. The DNA of the CDR3 is TGTGCTAGTGGTTTAGGGCCCCTTGATGGCTACACCTTC.

This clone appeared a single time. The chain is built from TRBV15 and TRBJ1-1; D possibly corresponds to TRBD1 (5 bases). Germline V lookup: CDR1 LNHNV, CDR2 YYDKDF (reference sequence). V was shortened by 3 bases and J by 2 bases, with 13 bases between the two germline ends. This CDR3 contains 15 residues. For the CDR3, the DNA is TGTGCCACCAGCAGCGAAGGGGAATTAAACACTGAAGCTTTCTTT. It is translated as CATSSEGELNTEAFF.

This rearrangement joins TRBV29-1 to TRBJ2-1; D uncertain. This CDR3 has 11 amino acids. Germline V CDR1 and CDR2: SQVTM, ANQGSEA. V lost 3 bases and J lost 6, with 6 bases in between. The CDR3, as DNA: TGCAGCGTTGACCCCGGCAATGAGCAGTTCTTC. It codes for CSVDPGNEQFF.

V gene TRBV15 combines with J gene TRBJ2-1; TRBD2 agrees at 9 bases. Germline V lookup: CDR1 LNHNV, CDR2 YYDKDF (reference sequence). Germline trimming cut 0 bases from V and 1 base from J; bases unmatched to any gene: 16. This CDR3 region has 21 residues. CDR3 residues: CATSRDPASGKVAWSYNEQFF. The CDR3 nucleotides are TGTGCCACCAGCAGAGATCCTGCTAGCGGGAAAGTCGCATGGTCCTACAATGAGCAGTTCTTC.

CDR3 sequence reads: CASSLSGLAGTDTQYF. The DNA of the CDR3 is TGCGCCAGCAGCTTGTCCGGACTAGCGGGCACAGATACGCAGTATTTT. The chain has TRBV5-1 and TRBJ2-3, with 10 bases fitting TRBD2. V lost 1 base, J lost 1 base, and 3 bases stayed unmatched. CDR1 and CDR2 (germline): SGHRS, YFSETQ. The CDR3 is 16 residues long.

The chain employs TRBV6-1 and TRBJ2-1, with 7 bases matching TRBD2. The V gene's germline CDR1 is MNHNS and CDR2 SASEGT. CDR3 length: 17 residues. Unmatched junction bases numbered 9, after V lost 1 base and J lost 3 bases. CDR3: CASSEEAGIPLYNEQFF. CDR3 sequence (DNA): TGTGCCAGCAGTGAAGAAGCGGGAATTCCCCTCTACAATGAGCAGTTCTTC.

CDR3 sequence reads: CASSLTGTIRGYTF. The CDR3 nucleotides read TGTGCCAGCAGCCTAACCGGGACAATAAGGGGCTACACCTTC. The V gene is TRBV6-6, the J gene TRBJ1-2; a possible D gene is TRBD1 (6 bases). From germline, CDR1 is MNHNY and CDR2 SVGAGI (reference sequence). The CDR3 is 14 residues long. Trimming shortened V by 6 bases and J by 8 bases, and 19 bases separated the two germline ends.

The chain recombines TRBV5-1 with TRBJ2-5, with 8 bases aligning to TRBD2. This CDR3 has 16 residues. J lost 1 base, V lost 2 bases, and 7 bases had no gene match. CDR1 and CDR2 (germline): SGHRS, YFSETQ. The CDR3 protein is CASSLKRETFQETQYF. The CDR3 DNA sequence: TGCGCCAGCAGCTTAAAGCGGGAGACCTTCCAAGAGACCCAGTACTTC.

The chain has TRBV28 and TRBJ1-2, with D tentatively TRBD1 (5 bases). The V gene lost 1 base and the J gene lost 0 bases, with 9 bases spanning the gap. The CDR3 is 15 amino acids. Germline V CDR1 and CDR2: MDHEN, SYDVKM. The CDR3 protein is CASSLSGGSNYGYTF. CDR3 bases: TGTGCCAGCAGTTTATCGGGGGGGTCTAACTATGGCTACACCTTC.

The chain links TRBV7-8 to TRBJ1-2; D not resolved. Trimming took 5 bases from V and 4 from J, leaving 11 bases between them. The CDR3 loop spans 13 amino acids. CDR1 is SGHVS and CDR2 is FQNEAQ in the germline V gene. CDR3 nucleotide sequence: TGTGCCAGCAGCCTTCGGGGTTCCTATGGCTACACCTTC. Translating gives CASSLRGSYGYTF. The variable domain in full, with the rest retrieved from reference TRBV7-8 and TRBJ1-2, is GAGVSQSPRYKVAKRGQDVALRCDPISGHVSLFWYQQALGQGPEFLTYFQNEAQLDKSGLPSDRFFAERPEGSVSTLKIQRTQQEDSAVYLCASSLRGSYGYTFGSGTRLTVV.

V usage is TRBV5-1 and J usage is TRBJ2-5, with a tentative D call TRBD2 (6 bases). Trimming removed 0 bases at V and 5 bases at J, with 14 bases between. The CDR3 is made up of 15 amino acids. From germline, CDR1 is SGHRS and CDR2 YFSETQ. CDR3 nucleotide sequence: TGCGCCAGCAGCTTGGCCGAACTAGCCGGGGAGACCCAGTACTTC. Translated, it gives CASSLAELAGETQYF.

A few counts support this clone. The chain is built from TRBV2 and TRBJ1-5; no clear D gene. Germline values: CDR1 SNHLY, CDR2 FYNNEI. The CDR3 sequence is 12 residues long. Trimming shortened V by 4 bases and J by 4 bases, and 5 bases separated the two germline ends. The CDR3 DNA reads TGTGCCAGCAGTGTCAGTAATCAGCCCCAGCATTTT. Translating gives CASSVSNQPQHF.

The rearrangement uses TRBV6-6 and TRBJ2-5; D gene unclear. The J call may be in error: the DNA end matches TRBJ2-7 better. Looked up from germline, CDR1 is MNHNY and CDR2 is SVGAGI (reference sequence). This CDR3 has 12 amino acids. The DNA of the CDR3 is TGTGCCAGCAGTTACAGAGCCTACGAGCAGTACTTC. As protein: CASSYRAYEQYF.

On this clone: This sample includes further DNA sequences coding for the same CDR3. The J gene is TRBJ2-2, the V gene TRBV4-1; D remains ambiguous. Trimming pared 1 base from V and 0 bases from J, leaving 6 bases between. CDR1 and CDR2 (germline): MGHRA, YSYEKL. The CDR3 has 15 amino acids. CDR3 region: CASSQVDSNTGELFF. CDR3 sequence (DNA): TGCGCCAGCAGCCAAGTCGACTCGAACACCGGGGAGCTGTTTTTT.

This clone showed up just a few times. The CDR3 protein is CASSFRGGTYEQYF. As DNA, the CDR3 is TGTGCCAGCAGTTTCCGGGGGGGGACCTACGAGCAGTACTTC. The chain carries TRBV11-2 and TRBJ2-7, with 8 bases aligning to TRBD2. The CDR3 has 14 amino acids. Unmatched junction bases numbered 6, after V lost 6 bases and J lost 2 bases. The V gene's germline CDR1 is SGHAT and CDR2 FQNNGV. Using reference TRBV11-2 and TRBJ2-7 for the parts outside the CDR3, the full variable domain is EAGVAQSPRYKIIEKRQSVAFWCNPISGHATLYWYQQILGQGPKLLIQFQNNGVVDDSQLPKDRFSAERLKGVDSTLKIQPAKLEDSAVYLCASSFRGGTYEQYFGPGTRLTVT.

J is TRBJ1-1 and V is TRBV19; a possible D gene is TRBD1 (5 bases). V lost 3 bases, J lost 4 bases, and 15 bases lay in between. Germline CDR1 LNHDA, CDR2 SQIVND (reference sequence). The CDR3 extends over 15 amino acids. Written as DNA, the CDR3 is TGTGCCAGTAGTATCTCTCACCGGAGGGGCACTGAAGCTTTCTTT. Translated, it gives CASSISHRRGTEAFF.